This TCR beta chain is drawn from a study of T cell responses to AZD1222 COVID-19 vaccine. Study-wide results and limits: There were mostly white British donors and more females than males, and clonal diversity was possibly underestimated. Vaccine-associated CD4 TCRs spanned spike, dominant at 160-218 and 743-854. It was only a handful of AZD1222 recipients who were seropositive at baseline.

Comment on this clone: The antigen is undetermined.

Analysis merged second doses at about 4 or about 12 weeks. Method: immunoSEQ multiplex PCR; TCRdb's copy keeps in-frame clones and lacks some. The sample yields some 200,000 clones, approximately 93% seen once. Germline trimming cut 5 bases from V and 6 bases from J; bases unmatched to any gene: 6. This CDR3 is 15 amino acids long. The germline V gene encodes CDR1 MNHEY and CDR2 SVGAGI. The gene calls are TRBV6-5 and TRBJ2-1; TRBD2 matches at 11 bases. The sequence was collected from an adult who received the AZD1222 COVID-19 vaccine. Specimen: peripheral blood, collected 28 days after the second AZD1222 dose. CDR3 sequence: CASSRTSGGFNEQFF. The CDR3 nucleotides read TGTGCCAGCAGTAGAACTAGCGGGGGCTTCAATGAGCAGTTCTTC.